This T cell receptor (beta chain) was sequenced for a study of tumor-infiltrating lymphocytes in oesophageal squamous cell carcinoma. Germline values: CDR1 SGHTA, CDR2 FQGTGA. CDR3 length equals 15 residues. Trimming took 0 bases from V and 11 from J, leaving 19 bases between them. This clonotype is medium-sized (0.01 to 0.1%) within its sample. This clone may be a read error of a much larger clone one base away. TCRdb called the PCR reads again in MiXCR, with one record for every CDR3 protein. This table holds 3,000 to 4,000 distinct CDR3 sequences, roughly a fifth found once. The gene calls are TRBV7-3 and TRBJ2-5; unclear D gene. What was sequenced was normal esophageal tissue next to the tumor. This TCR came from a male donor with esophageal squamous cell carcinoma. CDR3 in amino acids: CASSLTFGGYNEQYF. The CDR3 DNA is TGTGCCAGCAGCTTAACGTTCGGCGGCTACAATGAGCAGTACTTC. Full variable domain (remainder filled in from reference TRBV7-3 and TRBJ2-5): GAGVSQTPSNKVTEKGKYVELRCDPISGHTALYWYRQSLGQGPEFLIYFQGTGAADDSGLPNDRFFAVRPEGSVSTLKIQRTERGDSAVYLCASSLTFGGYNEQYFGPGTRLLVL.